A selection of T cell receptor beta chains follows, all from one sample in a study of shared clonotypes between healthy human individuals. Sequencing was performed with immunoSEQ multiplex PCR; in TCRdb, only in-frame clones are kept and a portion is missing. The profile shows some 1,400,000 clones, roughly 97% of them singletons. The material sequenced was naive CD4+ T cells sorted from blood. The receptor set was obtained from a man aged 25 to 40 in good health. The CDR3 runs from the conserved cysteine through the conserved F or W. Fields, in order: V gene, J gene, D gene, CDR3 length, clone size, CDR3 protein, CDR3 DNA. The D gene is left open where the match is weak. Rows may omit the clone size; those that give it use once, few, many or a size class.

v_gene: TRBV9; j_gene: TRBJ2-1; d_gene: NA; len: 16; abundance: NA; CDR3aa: CASSLEWDTTYNEQFF; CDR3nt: TGTGCCAGCAGCCTAGAGTGGGACACTACCTACAATGAGCAGTTCTTC
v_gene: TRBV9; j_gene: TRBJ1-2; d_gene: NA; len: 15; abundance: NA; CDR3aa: CASSGAGPTNYGYTF; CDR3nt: TGTGCCAGCAGCGGGGCCGGACCCACTAACTATGGCTACACCTTC
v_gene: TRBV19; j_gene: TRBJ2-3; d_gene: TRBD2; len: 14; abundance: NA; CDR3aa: CASNDRGVTDTQYF; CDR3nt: TGTGCCAGTAACGATCGGGGGGTAACAGATACGCAGTATTTT
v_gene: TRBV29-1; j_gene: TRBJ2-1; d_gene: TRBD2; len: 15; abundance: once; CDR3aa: CSVEGTSGAYNEQFF; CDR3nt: TGCAGCGTTGAAGGGACTAGCGGGGCCTACAATGAGCAGTTCTTC
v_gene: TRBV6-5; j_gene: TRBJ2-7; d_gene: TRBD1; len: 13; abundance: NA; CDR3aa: CASSDRGTYEQYF; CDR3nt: TGTGCCAGCAGTGACAGGGGGACCTACGAGCAGTACTTC
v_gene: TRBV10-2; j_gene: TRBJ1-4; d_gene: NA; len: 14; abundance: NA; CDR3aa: CASSEGLGREKLFF; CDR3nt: TGCGCCAGCAGTGAGGGCCTGGGCCGGGAAAAACTGTTTTTT
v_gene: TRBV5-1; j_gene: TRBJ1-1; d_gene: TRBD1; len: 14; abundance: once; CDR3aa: CASSGGDRDTEAFF; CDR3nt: TGCGCCAGCAGCGGGGGCGACAGGGACACTGAAGCTTTCTTT
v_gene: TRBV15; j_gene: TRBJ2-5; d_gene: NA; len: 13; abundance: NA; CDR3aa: CATSRPGLETQYF; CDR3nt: TGTGCCACCAGCAGACCGGGGTTAGAGACCCAGTACTTC
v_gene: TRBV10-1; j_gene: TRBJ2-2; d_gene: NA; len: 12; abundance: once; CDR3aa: CASRGRTGELFF; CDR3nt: TGCGCCAGCAGAGGGCGTACCGGGGAGCTGTTTTTT
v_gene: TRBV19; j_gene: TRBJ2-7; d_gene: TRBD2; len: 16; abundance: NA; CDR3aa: CASSMSSGLAAYEQYF; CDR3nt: TGTGCCAGTAGTATGAGTTCGGGACTAGCAGCCTACGAGCAGTACTTC
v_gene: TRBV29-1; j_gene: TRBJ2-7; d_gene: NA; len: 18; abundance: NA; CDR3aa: CSAKGVSGAGKNAYEQYF; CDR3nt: TGCAGCGCAAAGGGGGTCTCTGGTGCCGGAAAGAACGCCTACGAGCAGTACTTC
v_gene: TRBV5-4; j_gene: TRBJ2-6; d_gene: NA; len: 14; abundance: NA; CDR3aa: CATPERSGANVLTF; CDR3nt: TGTGCCACCCCAGAGAGATCTGGGGCCAACGTCCTGACTTTC